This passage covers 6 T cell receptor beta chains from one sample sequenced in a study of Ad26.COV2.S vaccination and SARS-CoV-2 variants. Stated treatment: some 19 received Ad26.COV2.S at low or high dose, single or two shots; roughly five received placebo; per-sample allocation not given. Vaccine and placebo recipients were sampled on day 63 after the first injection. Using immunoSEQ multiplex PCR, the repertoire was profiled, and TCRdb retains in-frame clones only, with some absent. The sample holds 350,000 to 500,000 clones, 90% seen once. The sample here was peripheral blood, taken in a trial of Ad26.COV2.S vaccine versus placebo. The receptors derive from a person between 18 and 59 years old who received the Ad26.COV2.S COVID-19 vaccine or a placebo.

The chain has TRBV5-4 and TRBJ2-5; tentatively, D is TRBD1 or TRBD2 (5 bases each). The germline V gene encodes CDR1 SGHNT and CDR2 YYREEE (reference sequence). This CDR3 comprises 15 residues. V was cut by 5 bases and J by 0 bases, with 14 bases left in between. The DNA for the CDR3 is TGTGCCAGCAGACGTCAGGGAGAATACCAAGAGACCCAGTACTTC. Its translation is CASRRQGEYQETQYF.

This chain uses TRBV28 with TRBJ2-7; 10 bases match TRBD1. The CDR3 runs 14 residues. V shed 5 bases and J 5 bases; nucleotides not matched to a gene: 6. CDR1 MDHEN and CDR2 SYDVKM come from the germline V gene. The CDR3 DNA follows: TGTGCCAGCAGTCCCGGGACAGGGGTGGACGAGCAGTACTTC. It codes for CASSPGTGVDEQYF. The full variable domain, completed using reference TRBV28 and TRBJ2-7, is DVKVTQSSRYLVKRTGEKVFLECVQDMDHENMFWYRQDPGLGLRLIYFSYDVKMKEKGDIPEGYSVSREKKERFSLILESASTNQTSMYLCASSPGTGVDEQYFGPGTRLTVT.

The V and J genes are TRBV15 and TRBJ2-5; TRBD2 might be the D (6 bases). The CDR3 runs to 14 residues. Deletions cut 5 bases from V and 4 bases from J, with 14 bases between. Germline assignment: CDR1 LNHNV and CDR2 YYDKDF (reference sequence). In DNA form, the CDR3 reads TGTGCCACCAGCGGGACTGGATGGGCAGAGACCCAGTACTTC. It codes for CATSGTGWAETQYF.

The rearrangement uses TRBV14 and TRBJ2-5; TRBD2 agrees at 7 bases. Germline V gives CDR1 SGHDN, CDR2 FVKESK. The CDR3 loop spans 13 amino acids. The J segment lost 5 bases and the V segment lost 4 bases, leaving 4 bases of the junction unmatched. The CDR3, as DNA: TGTGCCAGCAGCCCCATGCGGGGGGAGACCCAGTACTTC. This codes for CASSPMRGETQYF.

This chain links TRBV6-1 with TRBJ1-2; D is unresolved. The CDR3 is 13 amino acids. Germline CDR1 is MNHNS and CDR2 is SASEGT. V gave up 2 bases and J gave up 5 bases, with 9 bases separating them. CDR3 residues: CASSESWVYGYTF. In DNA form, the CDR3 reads TGTGCCAGCAGTGAAAGCTGGGTTTATGGCTACACCTTC.

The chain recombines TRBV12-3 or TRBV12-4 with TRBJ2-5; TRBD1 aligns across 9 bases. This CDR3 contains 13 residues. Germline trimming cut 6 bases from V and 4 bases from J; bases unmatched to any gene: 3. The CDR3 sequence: CASRGTGLETQYF. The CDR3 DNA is TGTGCCAGCAGGGGGACAGGGTTAGAGACCCAGTACTTC.